This TCR beta chain was obtained from a study of cytomegalovirus exposure and HLA in healthy donors. Study observations and caveats: Being productive about 87% or about 30% of the time was typical of most TCR beta V segments in an earlier analysis. Most likely, a cluster of highly shared sequence variants arose as a sequencing artifact.

The CDR3 is made up of 15 amino acids. Per germline, CDR1 SGHTA and CDR2 FQGNSA. The junction had 2 bases not matched to a gene; V was cut back by 1 base and J by 1 base. Regarding this clone: Its antigen remains unidentified. Additional DNA sequences in this sample encode the identical CDR3.

Use of 60 Vbeta and 13 Jbeta primers characterized the PCR. Sequencing used immunoSEQ multiplex PCR; TCRdb keeps in-frame clones, though not all of them. The sample features 130,000 to 150,000 clones, with roughly 2.6% in its top ten. The sample comprised PBMCs. This TCR came from a man aged 35 to 55 in good health and CMV-seronegative. The chain links TRBV7-2 to TRBJ1-1; 8 positions match TRBD1. The CDR3 protein is CASSLGDRRNTEAFF. CDR3 bases: TGTGCCAGCAGCTTAGGGGACAGGAGGAACACTGAAGCTTTCTTT.